The 16 T cell receptor beta chains listed next were all sequenced from one sample in a study of cytomegalovirus exposure and HLA in healthy donors. The PCR was carried out with 60 Vbeta primers and 13 Jbeta primers. Assay: immunoSEQ multiplex PCR; the TCRdb copy retains only in-frame clones and omits some. The sample carries roughly 190,000 clones, 70% to 80% recorded once. Material: PBMCs. The receptors originated from a young woman in good health and CMV-seropositive.

This chain joins TRBV9 and TRBJ2-5; 12 bases align to TRBD2. CDR1 is SGDLS and CDR2 is YYNGEE in the germline V gene. V gave up 4 bases and J gave up 5 bases; unmatched junction bases: 6. CDR3 length equals 15 residues. CDR3: CASSLAGGPWETQYF. CDR3 DNA: TGTGCCAGCAGCCTAGCGGGAGGGCCTTGGGAGACCCAGTACTTC.

About this clone itself: Other DNA variants within this sample encode the same CDR3. The genes are TRBV18 and TRBJ1-1, with a weak D call TRBD1 (6 bases). CDR3 length: 14 amino acids. CDR1 is KGHSH and CDR2 is LQKENI in the germline V gene. The germline V and J ends were trimmed by 6 bases and 0 bases, with 11 bases remaining between them. The CDR3 spells CASSPDRMNTEAFF. The CDR3 nucleotides read TGTGCCAGCTCCCCGGACAGAATGAACACTGAAGCTTTCTTT.

This clone has a single count. The CDR3 spells CASAVQVSPDTQYF. The CDR3 DNA follows: TGTGCCAGCGCTGTACAGGTGTCTCCAGATACGCAGTATTTT. The gene calls are TRBV6-1 and TRBJ2-3; D possibly corresponds to TRBD1 (5 bases). Per the germline V gene, CDR1 is MNHNS and CDR2 is SASEGT. The CDR3 extends over 14 amino acids. V dropped 8 bases and J dropped 4 bases, with 16 bases sitting between them.

The V and J genes are TRBV7-2 and TRBJ2-5; TRBD2 aligns across 8 bases. Germline CDR1 is SGHTA and CDR2 is FQGNSA. The CDR3 loop spans 17 amino acids. The V segment lost 5 bases and the J segment 3 bases; nucleotides outside the gene matches: 14. CDR3 protein: CASSPQFSGGGEETQYF. The CDR3 DNA is TGTGCCAGCAGCCCCCAGTTCAGCGGGGGAGGTGAAGAGACCCAGTACTTC.

This clone was observed a handful of times. Other DNA sequences from this sample encode an identical CDR3 as well. The rearrangement links TRBV7-2 to TRBJ1-6, with D uncertain. Trimming shortened V by 5 bases and J by 0 bases, and 8 bases separated the two germline ends. There are 15 residues in the CDR3. Germline CDR1 reads SGHTA; CDR2 reads FQGNSA. The CDR3 region is CASSLQSSYNSPLHF. DNA for the CDR3: TGTGCCAGCAGCCTACAGAGCTCCTATAATTCACCCCTCCACTTT.

Details on this clone: A junction end diverges from the germline sequence, so it may reflect a read error. The CDR3, as DNA: TGTGCCAGCAGTCTAAGACAGGGGAACGCTGAAGCTTTCTTT. Residues: CASSLRQGNAEAFF. The chain is built from TRBV2 and TRBJ1-1; 8 nucleotides agree with TRBD1. Germline V lookup: CDR1 SNHLY, CDR2 FYNNEI. CDR3 length: 14 amino acids. The complete variable domain, with remaining parts taken from reference TRBV2 and TRBJ1-1, reads EPEVTQTPSHQVTQMGQEVILRCVPISNHLYFYWYRQILGQKVEFLVSFYNNEISEKSEIFDDQFSVERPDGSNFTLKIRSTKLEDSAMYFCASSLRQGNAEAFFGQGTRLTVV.

The chain combines TRBV7-3 with TRBJ1-1; the D is unclear. Germline V gene sequence: CDR1 SGHTA, CDR2 FQGTGA. Deletions cut 3 bases from V and 5 bases from J, with 10 bases between. This CDR3 spans 13 amino acids. The CDR3, as DNA: TGTGCCAGCAGCTTTAAAAGAGATACTGAAGCTTTCTTT. It is translated as CASSFKRDTEAFF.

This chain joins TRBV7-9 and TRBJ2-5; a weak D match, TRBD2 (5 bases). Germline CDR1 SEHNR, CDR2 FQNEAQ (reference sequence). The CDR3 consists of 14 residues. Between the trimmed V and J ends, which lost 4 bases and 5 bases, there was a span of 14 bases. The CDR3 protein is CASSSPSSWETQYF. As DNA, the CDR3 is TGTGCCAGCAGCTCCCCTAGCTCCTGGGAGACCCAGTACTTC.

This clone was counted between two and nine times. This rearrangement joins TRBV2 to TRBJ1-5; 9 positions agree with TRBD1. The CDR3 is 16 residues long. The germline V gene has CDR1 SNHLY and CDR2 FYNNEI. V lost 7 bases and J lost 4; bases outside the gene matches: 11. CDR3 in DNA: TGTGCCAGCACCAAGGAGTCGGGACAGGGAAATCAGCCCCAGCATTTT. It is translated as CASTKESGQGNQPQHF.

The V and J genes are TRBV30 and TRBJ1-4; D possibly corresponds to TRBD1 (6 bases). V was pared by 1 base and J by 5 bases, with 11 bases between. The germline V gene has CDR1 GTSNPN and CDR2 SVGIG (reference sequence). The CDR3 is made up of 14 amino acids. CDR3 amino acids: CAWSEQGRNEKLFF. The CDR3 DNA is TGTGCCTGGAGTGAACAGGGAAGGAATGAAAAACTGTTTTTT.

The rearrangement joins TRBV4-1 to TRBJ2-5, with D perhaps matching TRBD1 (6 bases). Trimming shortened V by 0 bases and J by 6 bases, and 17 bases separated the two germline ends. Germline-derived CDR1 and CDR2 are MGHRA and YSYEKL. The length of the CDR3 is 16 residues. The CDR3 region is CASSQDRGHRVQTQYF. The CDR3 nucleotides are TGCGCCAGCAGCCAAGATCGAGGGCACAGGGTTCAGACCCAGTACTTC.

The V gene is TRBV15, the J gene TRBJ1-2; the D gene is possibly TRBD1 (6 bases). The CDR3 has 15 residues. CDR1 LNHNV and CDR2 YYDKDF come from the germline V gene (reference sequence). V gave up 0 bases and J gave up 4 bases, with 12 bases separating them. This CDR3 reads CATSRDRGGFYGYTF. DNA for the CDR3: TGTGCCACCAGCAGAGATCGGGGGGGCTTCTATGGCTACACCTTC.

The CDR3 sequence is CASRETGSHEQYF. CDR3 nucleotides: TGTGCCAGCAGAGAAACAGGGTCCCACGAGCAGTACTTC. This chain uses TRBV11-3 with TRBJ2-7, with TRBD1 as a possible D gene (6 bases). Germline CDR1 reads SGHNT; CDR2 reads YENEEA. This CDR3 has 13 residues. Trimming left V 6 bases short and J 5 bases short, with 14 bases between. Using reference TRBV11-3 and TRBJ2-7 for the parts outside the CDR3, the full variable domain is EAGVVQSPRYKIIEKKQPVAFWCNPISGHNTLYWYLQNLGQGPELLIRYENEEAVDDSQLPKDRFSAERLKGVDSTLKIQPAELGDSAVYLCASRETGSHEQYFGPGTRLTVT.

The chain combines TRBV28 with TRBJ1-2; 7 bases fit TRBD1. The V gene's germline CDR1 is MDHEN and CDR2 SYDVKM. The V segment lost 1 base and the J segment 7 bases; nucleotides outside the gene matches: 6. This CDR3 is 14 amino acids long. CDR3 coding DNA: TGTGCCAGCAGTTTATTAGACAGGGCGGCTGGCTACACCTTC. It specifies CASSLLDRAAGYTF.

Worth noting for this clone: The same CDR3 arises from other DNA sequences in this sample as well. V and J are TRBV9 and TRBJ2-5; TRBD2 agrees at 13 bases. Germline trimming cut 0 bases from V and 2 bases from J; bases unmatched to any gene: 4. The CDR3 is made up of 17 amino acids. Germline CDR1 and CDR2: SGDLS and YYNGEE. CDR3 DNA: TGTGCCAGCAGCGTAGGACTAGCGGGAGGAATACAAGAGACCCAGTACTTC. This codes for CASSVGLAGGIQETQYF.

The chain has TRBV25-1 and TRBJ2-2; weak D call: TRBD1 (5 bases). The V gene's germline CDR1 is MGHDK and CDR2 SYGVNS. The CDR3 runs 16 residues. V was trimmed by 1 base and J by 5 bases, leaving 14 bases between them. The CDR3 sequence: CASSELMGRGTGELFF. DNA of the CDR3: TGTGCCAGCAGTGAATTGATGGGGCGTGGGACCGGGGAGCTGTTTTTT.